This TCR beta chain comes out of a study of blood T cell repertoires in COVID-19. Study-level information: Samples taken during acute and convalescent COVID-19 were collected in the United States, Italy and Spain.

In the authors' methods: From reference gene primer amplification, estimates of nucleated cell counts were derived. Libraries were prepared by immunoSEQ multiplex PCR; TCRdb keeps only in-frame clonotypes and omits some of them. Clone size and the V and J calls come from that table; the DNA yielded D and trimming. Of more than 60,000 clones listed, more than 80% are singletons. CDR3 length: 15 amino acids. This rearrangement joins TRBV12-1 to TRBJ2-3; the table's D call, TRBD2, was not checked against the DNA. TRBV12-1 is termed a pseudogene. The sample taken for sequencing was peripheral blood. The source is a man in his forties or fifties with COVID-19, enrolled during active disease. In DNA, the CDR3 is TGTGCCAGCAGCAATCTAGCGGGGAGCACAGATACGCAGTATTTT. It translates to CASSNLAGSTDTQYF.